This TCR beta chain was captured by sequencing in a study of T cells in Graves' hyperthyroidism and ophthalmopathy. The table lists this clonotype with many counts. The antigen is undetermined. From RNA transcripts, TCR beta CDR3 regions were amplified. TCR CDR3 underwent first-round RT-PCR with the HTBI primer set. TCRdb reprocessed the multiplex PCR reads via MiXCR and lists one record per CDR3 protein. The table has 310,000 or so distinct CDR3 sequences, over 15% seen once. Regarding the study as a whole: Within blood appeared most thyroid clonotypes that had expanded above 0.001.

Diagnoses were established using clinical symptoms, serum thyroxine and TRAb, thyroid ultrasound and orbital computed tomography. Using 10 ml of fresh peripheral blood, PBMCs were prepared. V was pared by 5 bases and J by 4 bases, with 18 bases between. CDR3 size: 15 residues. Germline assignment: CDR1 SGHRS and CDR2 YFSETQ. Input material: blood. The TCR was taken from a woman between 55 and 75 years old with Graves' ophthalmopathy. This chain joins TRBV5-1 and TRBJ1-1; D perhaps matches TRBD1 (5 bases). The CDR3 nucleotides are TGCGCCAGCAGTCCTGAAGGGGTTTTGGGCACTGAAGCTTTCTTT. Amino acid sequence: CASSPEGVLGTEAFF.